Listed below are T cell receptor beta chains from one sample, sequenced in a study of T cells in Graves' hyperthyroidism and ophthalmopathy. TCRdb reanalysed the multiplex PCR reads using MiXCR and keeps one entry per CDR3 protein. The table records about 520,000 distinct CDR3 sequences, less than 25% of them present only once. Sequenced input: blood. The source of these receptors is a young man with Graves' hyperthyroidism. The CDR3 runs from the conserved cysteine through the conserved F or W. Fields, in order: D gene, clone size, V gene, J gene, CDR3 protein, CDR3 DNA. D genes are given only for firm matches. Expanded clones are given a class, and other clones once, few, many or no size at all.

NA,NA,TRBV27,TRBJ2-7,CASSPSMGSYEQYF,TGTGCCAGCAGTCCGAGTATGGGCTCCTACGAGCAGTACTTC
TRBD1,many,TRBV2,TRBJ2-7,CASLYRGLGSYEQYF,TGTGCCAGTCTATACAGGGGGCTGGGCTCCTACGAGCAGTACTTC
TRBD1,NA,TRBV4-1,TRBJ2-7,CASSQSGTGGYEQYF,TGCGCCAGCAGCCAATCCGGGACAGGGGGCTACGAGCAGTACTTC
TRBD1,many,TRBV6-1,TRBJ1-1,CASRAGTGGVTEAFF,TGTGCCAGCAGGGCCGGGACAGGGGGGGTCACTGAAGCTTTCTTT
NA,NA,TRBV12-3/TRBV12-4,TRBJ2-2,CASSSGGANTGELFF,TGTGCCAGCTCTTCGGGCGGGGCGAACACCGGGGAGCTGTTTTTT
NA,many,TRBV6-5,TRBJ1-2,CASSYSSAGGYTF,TGTGCCAGCAGTTACTCGAGCGCAGGCGGCTACACCTTC
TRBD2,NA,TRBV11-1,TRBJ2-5,CASSLWVAGGQEAQYF,TGTGCCAGCAGCTTATGGGTAGCGGGAGGACAAGAGGCCCAGTACTTC
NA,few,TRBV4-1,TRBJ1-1,CASSLQGVSTEAFF,TGCGCCAGCAGCCTACAGGGCGTCAGCACTGAAGCTTTCTTT
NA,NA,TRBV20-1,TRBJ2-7,CSAYRVRHSYEQYF,TGCAGTGCTTACAGGGTTCGACACTCCTACGAGCAGTACTTC
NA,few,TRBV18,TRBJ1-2,CASSPLGEANYGYTF,TGTGCCAGCTCACCACTTGGGGAGGCTAACTATGGCTACACCTTC
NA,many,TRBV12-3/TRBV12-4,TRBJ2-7,CASRDLSSYEQYF,TGTGCCAGTCGGGACTTAAGCTCCTACGAGCAGTACTTC
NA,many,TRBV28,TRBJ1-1,CASSPAGRGPEAFF,TGTGCCAGCAGTCCAGCGGGCAGGGGTCCTGAAGCTTTCTTT
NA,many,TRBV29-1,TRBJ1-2,CSVQEGTLYGYTF,TGCAGCGTTCAGGAAGGGACGCTTTATGGCTACACCTTC
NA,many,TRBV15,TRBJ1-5,CATSKGSFNQPQHF,TGTGCCACCAGCAAAGGGTCTTTTAATCAGCCCCAGCATTTT
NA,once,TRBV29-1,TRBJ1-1,CSTGAPQAFF,TGCAGCACCGGTGCACCTCAAGCTTTCTTT
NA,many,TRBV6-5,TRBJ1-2,CASSSLGARGYTF,TGTGCCAGCAGTTCCCTCGGGGCGCGGGGCTACACCTTC
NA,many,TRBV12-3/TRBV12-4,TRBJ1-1,CASSFWQNTEAFF,TGTGCCAGCAGTTTCTGGCAGAACACTGAAGCTTTCTTT
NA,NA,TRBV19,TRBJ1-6,CASSILHRESPLHF,TGTGCCAGTAGTATTCTCCACAGAGAGTCACCCCTCCACTTT
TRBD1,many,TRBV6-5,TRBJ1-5,CASSHRGGVRPQHF,TGTGCCAGCAGTCACAGGGGTGGGGTAAGGCCCCAGCATTTT
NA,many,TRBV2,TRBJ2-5,CASSPQETQETQYF,TGTGCCAGCAGCCCCCAGGAGACCCAAGAGACCCAGTACTTC
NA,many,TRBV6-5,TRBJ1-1,CASSFSPGANTEAFF,TGTGCCAGCAGTTTCAGCCCCGGGGCCAACACTGAAGCTTTCTTT
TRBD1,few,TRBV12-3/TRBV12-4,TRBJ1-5,CASSTGQVPYQPQHF,TGTGCCAGCAGTACCGGACAGGTTCCGTATCAGCCCCAGCATTTT
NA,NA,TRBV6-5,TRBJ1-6,CASSYPRQFGDSPLHF,TGTGCCAGCAGTTACCCGCGACAGTTTGGGGATTCACCCCTCCACTTT
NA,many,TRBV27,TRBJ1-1,CASSLGSNTEAFF,TGTGCCAGCAGTTTAGGTTCGAACACTGAAGCTTTCTTT
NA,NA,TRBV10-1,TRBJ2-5,CASSEDSLQETQYF,TGCGCCAGCAGTGAGGACAGCCTCCAAGAGACCCAGTACTTC
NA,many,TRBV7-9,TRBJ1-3,CASRPGGISGNTIYF,TGTGCCAGCAGACCTGGCGGAATCTCTGGAAACACCATATATTTT
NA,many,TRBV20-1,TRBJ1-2,CSARGDTPGYTF,TGCAGTGCTAGAGGGGACACCCCAGGCTACACCTTC
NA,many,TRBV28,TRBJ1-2,CASSPQGANYGYTF,TGTGCCAGCAGTCCCCAGGGAGCAAACTATGGCTACACCTTC